Below are 25 T cell receptor beta chains sequenced from a single sample in a study of blood T cell repertoires in COVID-19. Repertoires were generated with immunoSEQ multiplex PCR, while TCRdb's copy carries only in-frame clones and drops some. The sample has 110,000 to 150,000 clones; approximately 90% are singletons. Sequencing used peripheral blood. These receptors all come from a woman older than 75 with acute or convalescent COVID-19.

V gene TRBV29-1 combines with J gene TRBJ2-7, with TRBD1 matching over 9 bases. Trimming removed 7 bases from V and 5 bases from J; junction bases left unmatched: 9. The CDR3 runs to 13 residues. Per the germline V gene, CDR1 is SQVTM and CDR2 is ANQGSEA. The CDR3 loop reads CSAEGQGDNEQYF. The DNA of the CDR3 is TGCAGCGCTGAGGGACAGGGAGATAACGAGCAGTACTTC.

The CDR3 DNA follows: TGTGCCAGCAGCTTAGGGCTAGTGGACACCGGGGAGCTGTTTTTT. Encoded protein: CASSLGLVDTGELFF. V and J are TRBV7-2 and TRBJ2-2; D not certain. The CDR3 is made up of 15 amino acids. Deletions cut 1 base from V and 3 bases from J, with 9 bases between. Germline V gives CDR1 SGHTA, CDR2 FQGNSA.

This chain connects TRBV9 to TRBJ2-7; 11 bases line up with TRBD2. The CDR3 totals 14 residues. The ends lost 3 bases at V and 4 bases at J; junction bases unmatched: 3. Germline V gene lookup returns CDR1 SGDLS and CDR2 YYNGEE. DNA for the CDR3: TGTGCCAGCAGCGGCGGGACTAGCGGTTACGAGCAGTACTTC. This sequence encodes CASSGGTSGYEQYF.

This chain uses TRBV2 with TRBJ2-7, with D unresolved. V was clipped by 2 bases and J by 2 bases, with 4 bases between them. The CDR3 is 12 amino acids. Per germline, CDR1 SNHLY and CDR2 FYNNEI. The CDR3 here is CASSESPYEQYF. The CDR3, as DNA: TGTGCCAGCAGTGAAAGCCCCTACGAGCAGTACTTC.

This chain uses TRBV6-1 with TRBJ1-5; D perhaps matches TRBD1 (6 bases). Trimming cost V 7 bases and J 0 bases, with 10 bases left between them. Germline assignment: CDR1 MNHNS and CDR2 SASEGT. CDR3 size: 14 residues. The CDR3 nucleotides read TGTGCCAGCAACACAGGGAATAGCAATCAGCCCCAGCATTTT. Encoded protein: CASNTGNSNQPQHF.

The chain has TRBV2 and TRBJ1-4, with D perhaps TRBD1 (6 bases). This CDR3 spans 13 amino acids. With 8 bases removed from V and 5 bases from J, the gap between germline ends came to 12 bases. Germline lookup yields CDR1 SNHLY and CDR2 FYNNEI. CDR3 sequence: CASGGHLNEKLFF. The CDR3 coding sequence is TGTGCCAGCGGGGGACACCTCAATGAAAAACTGTTTTTT. Filled out from reference TRBV2 and TRBJ1-4, the complete variable domain reads EPEVTQTPSHQVTQMGQEVILRCVPISNHLYFYWYRQILGQKVEFLVSFYNNEISEKSEIFDDQFSVERPDGSNFTLKIRSTKLEDSAMYFCASGGHLNEKLFFGSGTQLSVL.

CDR3 region: CAWNSGTGSKGYTF. The CDR3 nucleotides read TGTGCCTGGAATTCCGGGACAGGGTCTAAGGGCTACACCTTC. The chain combines TRBV30 with TRBJ1-2; TRBD1 matches 9 bases. The CDR3 covers 14 residues. V dropped 4 bases and J dropped 8; count of bases not matched to a gene: 11. Germline V gene lookup returns CDR1 GTSNPN and CDR2 SVGIG (reference sequence).

This clone was seen just once. The gene calls are TRBV25-1 and TRBJ2-6; no firm D call. V lost 0 bases to trimming and J lost 0 bases, with 6 bases between them. This CDR3 spans 16 amino acids. Germline loops: CDR1 MGHDK, CDR2 SYGVNS. The CDR3 region has the DNA TGTGCCAGCAGTGAATACGGCGGCTCTGGGGCCAACGTCCTGACTTTC. Amino acids: CASSEYGGSGANVLTF. The full variable domain, completed using reference TRBV25-1 and TRBJ2-6, is EADIYQTPRYLVIGTGKKITLECSQTMGHDKMYWYQQDPGMELHLIHYSYGVNSTEKGDLSSESTVSRIRTEHFPLTLESARPSHTSQYLCASSEYGGSGANVLTFGAGSRLTVL.

The chain carries TRBV19 and TRBJ2-6; TRBD2 agrees at 10 bases. CDR1 and CDR2 from the germline V gene are LNHDA and SQIVND (reference sequence). Trimming removed 1 base from V and 0 bases from J; junction bases left unmatched: 9. The CDR3 contains 20 residues. CDR3 sequence: CASSIGRGRLAGSGANVLTF. The CDR3 DNA follows: TGTGCCAGTAGTATAGGGAGGGGGCGACTAGCGGGCTCTGGGGCCAACGTCCTGACTTTC.

The chain employs TRBV3-1 (or the pseudogene TRBV3-2) and TRBJ1-1; no firm D call. Trimming shortened V by 1 base and J by 6 bases, and 6 bases separated the two germline ends. In germline, CDR1 is LGHDT, CDR2 YNNKEL (reference sequence). This CDR3 has 12 amino acids. CDR3 nucleotides: TGTGCCAGCAGCCAAGGGGGAGCTGAAGCTTTCTTT. Translation: CASSQGGAEAFF.

In this sample, this clone turned up once. The chain links TRBV5-4 to TRBJ1-2, with 9 bases matching TRBD1. Germline V CDR1 and CDR2: SGHNT, YYREEE (reference sequence). The trim removed 4 bases at V and 3 bases at J, leaving 7 bases unmatched. The CDR3 has 15 amino acids. CDR3 nucleotide sequence: TGTGCCAGCAGCCTTCGGACAGGGGAGGACTATGGCTACACCTTC. Encoded protein: CASSLRTGEDYGYTF.

The rearrangement uses TRBV5-1 and TRBJ1-6, with D tentatively TRBD1 (6 bases). CDR3 length: 16 residues. The V end was cut by 6 bases, the J end by 5 bases, with 18 bases between. Germline loops: CDR1 SGHRS, CDR2 YFSETQ. The CDR3 sequence is CASTGAPRADNSPLHF. The CDR3, as DNA: TGCGCCAGCACAGGGGCCCCCCGGGCAGATAATTCACCCCTCCACTTT.

The chain is built from TRBV25-1 and TRBJ2-3; the D is unclear. Per the germline V gene, CDR1 is MGHDK and CDR2 is SYGVNS. This CDR3 has 13 amino acids. With 4 bases removed from V and 4 bases from J, the gap between germline ends came to 9 bases. The CDR3 here is CASSVRSSDTQYF. The CDR3 coding sequence is TGTGCCAGCAGTGTCCGGAGTTCAGATACGCAGTATTTT.

The J gene is TRBJ2-5, the V gene TRBV7-2; 7 bases are a match to TRBD2. Germline V CDR1 and CDR2: SGHTA, FQGNSA. This CDR3 spans 14 amino acids. After removal of 1 base from V and 7 bases from J, the junction contained 6 bases not matched to a gene. The CDR3 nucleotides are TGTGCCAGCAGCTTAGTTTGGGGGGAGGGGACCCAGTACTTC. This codes for CASSLVWGEGTQYF. The full variable domain, in which reference TRBV7-2 and TRBJ2-5 provide the parts outside the CDR3, is GAGVSQSPSNKVTEKGKDVELRCDPISGHTALYWYRQSLGQGLEFLIYFQGNSAPDKSGLPSDRFSAERTGGSVSTLTIQRTQQEDSAVYLCASSLVWGEGTQYFGPGTRLLVL.

This sequence joins TRBV7-9 and TRBJ2-5; D may be TRBD1 (5 bases). The CDR3 is 16 amino acids. The ends were cut back, 6 bases at V and 2 bases at J, with 19 bases in the middle. In germline, CDR1 is SEHNR, CDR2 FQNEAQ (reference sequence). The CDR3 protein is CASRSSSADNQETQYF. The CDR3 bases are TGTGCCAGCAGGTCGTCCTCCGCGGACAATCAAGAGACCCAGTACTTC.

The rearrangement joins TRBV15 to TRBJ1-2, with 8 nucleotides matching TRBD1. The CDR3 consists of 15 residues. Germline V gene lookup returns CDR1 LNHNV and CDR2 YYDKDF (reference sequence). J gave up 2 bases and V 3 bases, and 5 bases lay outside the gene matches. The CDR3, as DNA: TGTGCCACCAGCAGGGGGACAGGCCTAAACTATGGCTACACCTTC. Translated, it gives CATSRGTGLNYGYTF.

The CDR3 DNA reads as TGTGCCAGCAGTCGGAGCTCACAGGGAACCACTGAAGCTTTCTTT. Protein sequence: CASSRSSQGTTEAFF. J is TRBJ1-1 and V is TRBV27; D is possibly TRBD1 (6 bases). The germline V gene encodes CDR1 MNHEY and CDR2 SMNVEV (reference sequence). Trimming took off 5 bases at V and 4 bases at J, with 17 bases between the two ends. The CDR3 loop spans 15 amino acids.

The gene calls are TRBV5-1 and TRBJ2-3, with 9 bases matching TRBD2. The germline gives CDR1 SGHRS, CDR2 YFSETQ. The J segment lost 2 bases and the V segment lost 1 base, leaving 2 bases of the junction unmatched. This CDR3 has 15 residues. The CDR3 loop is CASSLLAGTTDTQYF. DNA of the CDR3: TGCGCCAGCAGCTTGCTAGCGGGGACCACAGATACGCAGTATTTT.

The rearrangement links TRBV5-5 to TRBJ1-4, with D perhaps TRBD1 (5 bases). Germline V gene sequence: CDR1 SGHKS, CDR2 YYEKEE (reference sequence). The CDR3 loop spans 15 amino acids. Trimming stripped 3 bases from V and 0 bases from J, with 9 bases between. The CDR3 nucleotides are TGTGCCAGCAGCTGGGCGACAGCAACTAATGAAAAACTGTTTTTT. Translated: CASSWATATNEKLFF.

This clone was detected only once. The gene calls are TRBV5-6 and TRBJ2-7, with D uncertain. The CDR3 extends over 13 amino acids. The V end was cut by 0 bases, the J end by 7 bases, with 11 bases between. The V gene's germline CDR1 is SGHDT and CDR2 YYEEEE. The chain's CDR3 is CASSLALAGEQYF. CDR3 DNA sequence: TGTGCCAGCAGCTTGGCTTTAGCCGGGGAGCAGTACTTC.

The chain carries TRBV5-4 and TRBJ1-6; perhaps TRBD1 as D (6 bases). Trimming pared 0 bases from V and 10 bases from J, leaving 14 bases between. The CDR3 extends over 15 amino acids. The germline CDR1 and CDR2 sequences are SGHNT and YYREEE (reference sequence). The CDR3 coding sequence is TGTGCCAGCAGCTTGGGGGGGCAGGGCGGCTCACCCCTCCACTTT. Protein sequence: CASSLGGQGGSPLHF.

J is TRBJ2-2 and V is TRBV6-2 or TRBV6-3; the D gene is possibly TRBD1 (6 bases). This CDR3 is built from 16 residues. Germline CDR1 and CDR2: MNHEY and SVGEGT. Trimming took 6 bases from V and 6 from J, leaving 20 bases between them. This CDR3 is CASSPTGGVFAGELFF. DNA of the CDR3: TGTGCCAGCAGCCCGACAGGTGGCGTATTCGCCGGGGAGCTGTTTTTT.

The chain carries TRBV7-9 and TRBJ1-2, with D tentatively TRBD1 (6 bases). Germline CDR1 is SEHNR and CDR2 is FQNEAQ (reference sequence). V was clipped by 6 bases and J by 4 bases, with 12 bases between them. CDR3 length: 13 amino acids. The CDR3 nucleotides read TGTGCCAGCAGTCCGACAGGATCCTATGGCTACACCTTC. It translates to CASSPTGSYGYTF.

In this sample, this clone turned up many times. The chain employs TRBV19 and TRBJ2-3; 10 positions match TRBD2. J gave up 3 bases and V 5 bases, and 11 bases lay outside the gene matches. The CDR3 totals 17 residues. Per germline, CDR1 LNHDA and CDR2 SQIVND (reference sequence). CDR3 in amino acids: CASSSRGSGGITDTQYF. The CDR3 bases are TGTGCCAGTAGTTCCCGAGGTAGCGGGGGGATTACAGATACGCAGTATTTT.

V gene TRBV2 combines with J gene TRBJ1-2; D ambiguous. Germline V gene data show CDR1 as SNHLY and CDR2 as FYNNEI. V was clipped by 5 bases and J by 1 base, with 11 bases between them. The CDR3 length is 14 residues. This CDR3 is CASSSENFNYGYTF. In DNA form, the CDR3 reads TGTGCCAGCAGTAGTGAGAATTTTAACTATGGCTACACCTTC.